Sequencing of this T cell receptor (beta chain) was carried out in a study of CD8 T cells in Susac syndrome. CD8+ and CD4+ T cells circulating in blood were sequenced for TCR beta. The patients who served as multiple sclerosis controls were treatment-naive and had stable or active relapsing-remitting disease that fulfilled the revised McDonald criteria. Bulk CD8+ and CD4+ cells came from magnetic negative isolation; CD8+ TEMRA by FACS. CDR1 and CDR2 (germline): MDHEN, SYDVKM. V gave up 10 bases and J gave up 3 bases, with 6 bases separating them. This CDR3 spans 11 amino acids. Random hexamers were used to reverse transcribe an amount of about 0.45 to 1 ug RNA. An immunoSEQ multiplex PCR generated amplified TCR beta CDR3 products spanning 54 Vbeta and 13 Jbeta. TCRdb redid the calling of the immunoSEQ multiplex PCR reads with MiXCR, one entry per CDR3 protein. The sample yields some 300,000 distinct CDR3 sequences, roughly 85% seen once.

This clonotype was detected once. The sequencing sample was made of CD8+ T cells from PBMCs. The chain employs TRBV28 and TRBJ2-2; no clear D. The sequence came from a human donor with multiple sclerosis. The CDR3 reads CATTDTGELFF. For the CDR3, the DNA is TGTGCCACCACCGACACCGGGGAGCTGTTTTTT. Looking up the rest from reference TRBV28 and TRBJ2-2 gives the full variable domain: DVKVTQSSRYLVKRTGEKVFLECVQDMDHENMFWYRQDPGLGLRLIYFSYDVKMKEKGDIPEGYSVSREKKERFSLILESASTNQTSMYLCATTDTGELFFGEGSRLTVL.